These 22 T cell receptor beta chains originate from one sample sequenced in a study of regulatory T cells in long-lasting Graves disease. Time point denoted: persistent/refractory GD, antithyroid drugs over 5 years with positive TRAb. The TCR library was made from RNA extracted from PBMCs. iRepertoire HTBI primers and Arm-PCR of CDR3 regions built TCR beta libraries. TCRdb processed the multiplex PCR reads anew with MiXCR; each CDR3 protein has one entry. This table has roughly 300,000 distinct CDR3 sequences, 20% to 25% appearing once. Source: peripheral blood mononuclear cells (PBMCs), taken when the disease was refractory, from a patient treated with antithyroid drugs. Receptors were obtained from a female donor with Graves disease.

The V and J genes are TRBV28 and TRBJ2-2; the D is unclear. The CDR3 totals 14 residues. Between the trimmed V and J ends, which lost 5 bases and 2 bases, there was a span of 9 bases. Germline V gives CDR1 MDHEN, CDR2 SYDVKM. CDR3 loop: CASSRAENTGELFF. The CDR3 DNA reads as TGTGCCAGCAGTCGGGCCGAAAACACCGGGGAGCTGTTTTTT.

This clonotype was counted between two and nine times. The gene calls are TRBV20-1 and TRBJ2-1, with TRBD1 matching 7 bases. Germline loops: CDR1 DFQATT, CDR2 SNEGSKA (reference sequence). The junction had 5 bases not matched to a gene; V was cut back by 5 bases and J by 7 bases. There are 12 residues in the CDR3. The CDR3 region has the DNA TGCAGTGCTCCGGGACAGTCGAATGAGCAGTTCTTC. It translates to CSAPGQSNEQFF.

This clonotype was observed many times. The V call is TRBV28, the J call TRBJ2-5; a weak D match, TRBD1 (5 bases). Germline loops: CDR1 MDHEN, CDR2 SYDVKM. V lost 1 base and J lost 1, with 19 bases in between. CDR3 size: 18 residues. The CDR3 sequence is CASSLFPEPWTRQETQYF. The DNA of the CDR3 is TGTGCCAGCAGTTTATTCCCCGAACCCTGGACACGCCAAGAGACCCAGTACTTC.

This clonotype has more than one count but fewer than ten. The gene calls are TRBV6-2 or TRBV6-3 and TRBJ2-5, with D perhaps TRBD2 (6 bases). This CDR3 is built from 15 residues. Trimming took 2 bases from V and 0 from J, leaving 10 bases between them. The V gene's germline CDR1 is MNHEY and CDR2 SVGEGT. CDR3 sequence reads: CASSYLEGDQETQYF. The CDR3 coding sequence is TGTGCCAGCAGTTACCTGGAGGGAGACCAAGAGACCCAGTACTTC.

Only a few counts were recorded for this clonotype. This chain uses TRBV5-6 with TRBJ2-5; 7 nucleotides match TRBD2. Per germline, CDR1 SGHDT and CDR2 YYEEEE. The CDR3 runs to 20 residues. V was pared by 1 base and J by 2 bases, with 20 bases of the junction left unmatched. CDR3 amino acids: CASSLTAIANTGTNQETQYF. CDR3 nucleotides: TGTGCCAGCAGCTTGACGGCAATAGCTAATACCGGGACTAATCAAGAGACCCAGTACTTC.

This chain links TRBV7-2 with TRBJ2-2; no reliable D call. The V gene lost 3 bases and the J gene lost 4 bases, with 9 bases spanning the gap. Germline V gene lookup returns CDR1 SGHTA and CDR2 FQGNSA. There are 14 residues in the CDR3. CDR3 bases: TGTGCCAGCAGCTTCCACTTTGTCACCGGGGAGCTGTTTTTT. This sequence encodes CASSFHFVTGELFF.

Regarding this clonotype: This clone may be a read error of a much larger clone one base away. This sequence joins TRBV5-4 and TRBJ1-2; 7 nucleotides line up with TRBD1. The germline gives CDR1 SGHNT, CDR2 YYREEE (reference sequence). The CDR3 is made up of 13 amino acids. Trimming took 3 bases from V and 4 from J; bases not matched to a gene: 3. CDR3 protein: CASSSGQIYGYTF. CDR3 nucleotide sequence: TGTGCCAGCAGCTCGGGACAGATCTATGGCTACACCTTC.

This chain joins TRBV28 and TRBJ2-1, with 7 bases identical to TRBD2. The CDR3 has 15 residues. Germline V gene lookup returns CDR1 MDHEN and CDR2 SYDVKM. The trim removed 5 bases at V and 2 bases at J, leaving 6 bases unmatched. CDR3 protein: CASSQAGATYNEQFF. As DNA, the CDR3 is TGTGCCAGCAGTCAGGCGGGAGCCACCTACAATGAGCAGTTCTTC.

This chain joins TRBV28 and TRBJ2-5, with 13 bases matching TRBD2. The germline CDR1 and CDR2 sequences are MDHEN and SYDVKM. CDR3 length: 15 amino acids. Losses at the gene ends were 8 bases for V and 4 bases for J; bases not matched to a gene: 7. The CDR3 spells CASRGLAGELETQYF. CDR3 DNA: TGTGCCAGCCGCGGACTAGCGGGAGAGCTAGAGACCCAGTACTTC. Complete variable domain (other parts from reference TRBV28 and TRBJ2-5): DVKVTQSSRYLVKRTGEKVFLECVQDMDHENMFWYRQDPGLGLRLIYFSYDVKMKEKGDIPEGYSVSREKKERFSLILESASTNQTSMYLCASRGLAGELETQYFGPGTRLLVL.

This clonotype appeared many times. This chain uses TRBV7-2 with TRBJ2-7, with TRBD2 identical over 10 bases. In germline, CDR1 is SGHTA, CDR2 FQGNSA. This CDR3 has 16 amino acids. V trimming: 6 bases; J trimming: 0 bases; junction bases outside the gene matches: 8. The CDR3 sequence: CASSFGLAVSSYEQYF. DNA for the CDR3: TGTGCCAGCAGTTTTGGACTAGCGGTTTCCTCCTACGAGCAGTACTTC.

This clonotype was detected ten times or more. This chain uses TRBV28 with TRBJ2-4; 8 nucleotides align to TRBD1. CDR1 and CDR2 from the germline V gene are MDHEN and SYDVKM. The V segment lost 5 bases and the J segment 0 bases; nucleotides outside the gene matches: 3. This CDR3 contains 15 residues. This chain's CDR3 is CASSPGGIAKNIQYF. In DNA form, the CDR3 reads TGTGCCAGCAGTCCAGGGGGCATAGCCAAAAACATTCAGTACTTC.

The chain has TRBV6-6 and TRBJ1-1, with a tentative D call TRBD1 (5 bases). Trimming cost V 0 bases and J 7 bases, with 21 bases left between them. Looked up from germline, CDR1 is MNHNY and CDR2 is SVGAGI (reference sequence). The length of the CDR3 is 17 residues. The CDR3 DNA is TGTGCCAGCAGTTACTCGAGTCGGGGCTACGACGTGGGTGAAGCTTTCTTT. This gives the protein CASSYSSRGYDVGEAFF.

The chain's CDR3 is CASSQMLGGQSGNTIYF. For the CDR3, the DNA is TGCGCCAGCAGCCAAATGTTGGGGGGCCAAAGTGGAAACACCATATATTTT. The rearrangement joins TRBV4-1 to TRBJ1-3, with TRBD1 as a possible D gene (6 bases). The CDR3 runs 17 residues. Trimming pared 2 bases from V and 3 bases from J, leaving 17 bases between. CDR1 is MGHRA and CDR2 is YSYEKL in the germline V gene.

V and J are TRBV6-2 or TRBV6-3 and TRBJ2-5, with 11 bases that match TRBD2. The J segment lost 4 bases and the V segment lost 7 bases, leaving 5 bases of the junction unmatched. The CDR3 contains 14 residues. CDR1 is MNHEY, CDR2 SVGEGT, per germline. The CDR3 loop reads CASKLAGVVETQYF. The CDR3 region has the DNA TGTGCCAGCAAACTAGCGGGAGTGGTAGAGACCCAGTACTTC.

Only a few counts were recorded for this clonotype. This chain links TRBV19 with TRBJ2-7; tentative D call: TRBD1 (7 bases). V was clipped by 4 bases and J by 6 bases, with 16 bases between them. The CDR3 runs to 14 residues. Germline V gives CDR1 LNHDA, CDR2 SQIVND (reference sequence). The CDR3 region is CASSRGGGLGEQYF. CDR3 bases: TGTGCCAGTAGTAGAGGAGGGGGCTTGGGCGAGCAGTACTTC.

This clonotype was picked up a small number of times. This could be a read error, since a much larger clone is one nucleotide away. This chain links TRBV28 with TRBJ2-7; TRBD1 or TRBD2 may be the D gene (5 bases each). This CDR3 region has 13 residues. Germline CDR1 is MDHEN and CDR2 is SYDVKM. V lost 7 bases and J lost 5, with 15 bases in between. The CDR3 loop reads CASTPGMGDEQYF. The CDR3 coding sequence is TGTGCCAGCACCCCAGGGATGGGGGACGAGCAGTACTTC.

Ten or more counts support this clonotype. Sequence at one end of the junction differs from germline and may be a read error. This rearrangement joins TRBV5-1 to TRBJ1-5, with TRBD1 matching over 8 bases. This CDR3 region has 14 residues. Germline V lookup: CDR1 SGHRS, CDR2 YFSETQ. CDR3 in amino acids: CASSPGTGDQPQHF. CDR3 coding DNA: TGTGCCAGCAGCCCGGGGACAGGAGATCAGCCCCAGCATTTT.

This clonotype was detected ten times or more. This CDR3 reads CASSFDAGTGNTEAFF. The CDR3 coding sequence is TGTGCCAGCAGTTTCGATGCCGGGACAGGAAACACTGAAGCTTTCTTT. The chain is built from TRBV12-3 or TRBV12-4 and TRBJ1-1, with 8 positions matching TRBD1. CDR3 size: 16 residues. Unmatched junction bases numbered 8, after V lost 3 bases and J lost 2 bases.

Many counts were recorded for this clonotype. CDR3 sequence reads: CASSLSLTVRHSPLHF. The CDR3 nucleotides are TGTGCCAGCAGTTTATCCCTCACGGTCCGGCATTCACCCCTCCACTTT. The chain is built from TRBV28 and TRBJ1-6, with unresolved D. Germline CDR1 reads MDHEN; CDR2 reads SYDVKM. Trimming removed 1 base at V and 8 bases at J, with 15 bases between. The CDR3 loop spans 16 amino acids.

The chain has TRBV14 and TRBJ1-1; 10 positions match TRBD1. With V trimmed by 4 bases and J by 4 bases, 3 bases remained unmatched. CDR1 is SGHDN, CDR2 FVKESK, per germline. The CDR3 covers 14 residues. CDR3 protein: CASSRRTGGTEAFF. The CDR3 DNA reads TGTGCCAGCAGCCGCCGGACAGGGGGCACTGAAGCTTTCTTT.

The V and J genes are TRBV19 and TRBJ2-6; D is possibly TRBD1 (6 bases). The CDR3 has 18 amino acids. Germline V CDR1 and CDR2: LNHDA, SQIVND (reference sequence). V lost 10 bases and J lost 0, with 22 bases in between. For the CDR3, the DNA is TGTGCCACCAAGGGGGTAGGGACACTCGGCTCTGGGGCCAACGTCCTGACTTTC. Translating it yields CATKGVGTLGSGANVLTF.

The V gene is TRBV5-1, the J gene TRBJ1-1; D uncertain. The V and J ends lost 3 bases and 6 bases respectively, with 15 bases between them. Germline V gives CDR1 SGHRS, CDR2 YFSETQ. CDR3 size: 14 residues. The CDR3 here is CASSWEIGRSEAFF. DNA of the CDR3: TGCGCCAGCAGCTGGGAAATTGGGCGGTCTGAAGCTTTCTTT. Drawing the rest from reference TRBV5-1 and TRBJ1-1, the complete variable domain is KAGVTQTPRYLIKTRGQQVTLSCSPISGHRSVSWYQQTPGQGLQFLFEYFSETQRNKGNFPGRFSGRQFSNSRSEMNVSTLELGDSALYLCASSWEIGRSEAFFGQGTRLTVV.